A selection of T cell receptor beta chains follows, all from one sample in a study of blood T cells in healthy people across ages. Each CDR3 protein is one row after TCRdb ran MiXCR on the 5' RACE reads. The sample has around 320,000 distinct CDR3 sequences; 27% are singletons. Sequencing used blood. Receptors originate from a woman in her seventies in good health. The CDR3 runs from the conserved cysteine through the conserved F or W. D genes are given only for firm matches. Clone size, where shown, is once, few, many, or a class for clones that have expanded.

clone_size	j_call	cdr3_length	d_call	v_call	cdr3_aa	cdr3_nt
.	TRBJ2-4	15	.	TRBV5-1	CASSLTGTAKNIQYF	TGCGCCAGCAGCTTGACAGGGACGGCCAAAAACATTCAGTACTTC
few	TRBJ1-5	15	.	TRBV7-9	CASSHGDNSNQPQHF	TGTGCCAGCTCCCACGGGGACAATAGCAATCAGCCCCAGCATTTT
.	TRBJ2-1	15	.	TRBV6-2/TRBV6-3	CASTENRGLYNEQFF	TGTGCCAGCACCGAAAATCGGGGGCTCTACAATGAGCAGTTCTTC
many	TRBJ2-5	14	TRBD2	TRBV3-1	CASSQGRSGATQYF	TGTGCCAGCAGCCAAGGGAGGAGCGGGGCGACCCAGTACTTC
few	TRBJ2-7	14	TRBD2	TRBV12-3/TRBV12-4	CASSPWGGSYEQYF	TGTGCCAGCAGCCCCTGGGGGGGCTCCTACGAGCAGTACTTC
few	TRBJ1-5	15	.	TRBV28	CASTIGGGVGQPQHF	TGTGCCAGCACGATAGGGGGAGGGGTCGGTCAGCCCCAGCATTTT
many	TRBJ2-7	15	TRBD1	TRBV6-2/TRBV6-3	CASSLGTAKAYEQYF	TGTGCCAGCAGTTTGGGGACAGCGAAGGCCTACGAGCAGTACTTC
few	TRBJ2-1	14	TRBD2	TRBV19	CASRRAGGYNEQFF	TGTGCCAGCCGCCGGGCGGGAGGATACAATGAGCAGTTCTTC
few	TRBJ1-4	15	TRBD1	TRBV7-8	CASSTSGTGPEKLFF	TGTGCCAGCAGCACCTCCGGGACAGGGCCTGAAAAACTGTTTTTT
.	TRBJ2-7	19	TRBD1	TRBV4-1	CASSQGGGQGKLSKGEQYF	TGCGCCAGCAGCCAAGGGGGGGGACAGGGGAAGCTCTCTAAGGGCGAGCAGTACTTC
many	TRBJ2-5	13	TRBD1	TRBV19	CASTTGVGETQYF	TGTGCCAGTACCACAGGGGTAGGGGAGACCCAGTACTTC
.	TRBJ2-1	16	TRBD2	TRBV10-1	CASSESGNIAGNEQFF	TGCGCCAGCAGTGAGTCGGGGAACATAGCGGGTAATGAGCAGTTCTTC
.	TRBJ2-7	13	TRBD2	TRBV20-1	CSARQAGGYEQYF	TGCAGTGCTAGACAAGCGGGGGGCTACGAGCAGTACTTC
few	TRBJ1-6	13	.	TRBV3-1	CASSKKVRSPLHF	TGTGCCAGCAGCAAAAAGGTCCGGTCACCCCTCCACTTT
few	TRBJ1-6	15	.	TRBV20-1	CSARDGGNYNSPLHF	TGCAGTGCTAGAGATGGGGGAAACTATAATTCACCCCTCCACTTT
few	TRBJ2-6	18	TRBD2	TRBV3-1	CAGSLVGLALPGANVLTF	TGTGCCGGCAGCCTCGTGGGACTAGCGCTTCCCGGGGCCAACGTCCTGACTTTC
.	TRBJ2-1	17	TRBD1	TRBV18	CASSPDYGTGLLNEQFF	TGTGCCAGCTCACCAGATTACGGGACAGGTCTCCTCAATGAGCAGTTCTTC
.	TRBJ2-6	13	.	TRBV28	CASTLSGANVLTF	TGTGCCAGCACCCTATCTGGGGCCAACGTCCTGACTTTC
many	TRBJ1-6	13	TRBD1	TRBV25-1	CASSGQGDSPLHF	TGTGCCAGCAGCGGACAGGGGGATTCACCCCTCCACTTT
.	TRBJ2-5	13	.	TRBV10-3	CAIARESWETQYF	TGTGCCATCGCGAGGGAGAGTTGGGAGACCCAGTACTTC
.	TRBJ2-5	16	.	TRBV10-3	CAISESSGVEQETQYF	TGTGCCATCAGTGAGTCGTCAGGGGTGGAGCAAGAGACCCAGTACTTC
many	TRBJ2-7	13	.	TRBV20-1	CSPVERRGGEQYF	TGCAGTCCCGTAGAAAGGAGGGGCGGCGAGCAGTACTTC
few	TRBJ1-4	14	.	TRBV5-1	CASRGPTTNEKLFF	TGCGCCAGCAGGGGTCCCACAACTAATGAAAAACTGTTTTTT
.	TRBJ2-5	14	TRBD2	TRBV2	CASSEQAGAETQYF	TGTGCCAGCAGTGAACAAGCGGGAGCGGAGACCCAGTACTTC
few	TRBJ2-6	17	TRBD2	TRBV6-5	CAGGSTSVSSGANVLTF	TGTGCCGGCGGTTCGACTAGCGTAAGCTCTGGGGCCAACGTCCTGACTTTC
few	TRBJ2-6	14	.	TRBV28	CATLHSSGANVLTF	TGTGCCACCTTGCACAGCTCTGGGGCCAACGTCCTGACTTTC
once	TRBJ2-7	15	TRBD1	TRBV18	CASSQGTGGCYEQYF	TGTGCCAGCTCACAAGGGACAGGGGGCTGCTACGAGCAGTACTTC
few	TRBJ2-1	16	TRBD2	TRBV7-2	CASSLAPAGLYNEQFF	TGTGCCAGCAGCTTAGCTCCAGCGGGACTTTACAATGAGCAGTTCTTC
.	TRBJ2-1	16	TRBD2	TRBV14	CASSPITSGSYNEQFF	TGTGCCAGCAGCCCAATAACTAGCGGCTCCTACAATGAGCAGTTCTTC
.	TRBJ2-7	14	TRBD1	TRBV20-1	CSATGTGGIYEQYF	TGCAGTGCTACCGGGACAGGAGGTATCTACGAGCAGTACTTC
.	TRBJ1-2	13	.	TRBV2	CASSVRGGNGYTF	TGTGCCAGCAGTGTGAGGGGGGGGAATGGCTACACCTTC
.	TRBJ2-4	14	TRBD2	TRBV12-3/TRBV12-4	CASSLGTSGNIQYF	TGTGCCAGCAGTTTGGGGACTAGCGGTAACATTCAGTACTTC
.	TRBJ2-1	15	TRBD2	TRBV5-1	CASSLGTSSYNEQFF	TGCGCCAGCAGCTTGGGGACTAGCAGTTACAATGAGCAGTTCTTC
many	TRBJ1-2	14	TRBD1	TRBV5-1	CASSLAGTGDGYTF	TGCGCCAGCAGCTTGGCCGGGACAGGTGATGGCTACACCTTC
.	TRBJ2-1	13	.	TRBV20-1	CSATAPRGEEQFF	TGCAGTGCTACCGCCCCACGGGGTGAGGAGCAGTTCTTC
few	TRBJ2-7	14	.	TRBV7-2	CASSKQPGLSEQYF	TGTGCCAGCAGCAAACAACCCGGACTCTCCGAGCAGTACTTC
many	TRBJ2-1	16	.	TRBV5-5	CASSLSYSVSYNEQFF	TGTGCCAGCAGCTTGAGCTACTCCGTGAGCTACAATGAGCAGTTCTTC
.	TRBJ2-1	14	TRBD2	TRBV20-1	CSARVPGRENEQFF	TGCAGTGCTAGAGTTCCGGGGCGGGAGAATGAGCAGTTCTTC
many	TRBJ1-2	14	.	TRBV18	CASSQTGRTYGYTF	TGTGCCAGCTCACAAACGGGACGGACCTATGGCTACACCTTC
.	TRBJ2-7	15	.	TRBV20-1	CSARTPGREFVEKYF	TGCAGTGCTAGAACCCCGGGACGGGAGTTTGTCGAGAAGTACTTC
few	TRBJ2-7	15	.	TRBV6-1	CASRGQNTATYEQYF	TGTGCCAGCAGAGGACAGAACACGGCTACCTACGAGCAGTACTTC